Listed below are T cell receptor beta chains from one sample, sequenced in a study of shared clonotypes between healthy human individuals. The repertoire was sequenced with immunoSEQ multiplex PCR; TCRdb's copy has only in-frame clones and lacks some. The sample yields a few million clones, about 94% seen once. Sample: naive CD4+ T cells sorted from blood. These receptors originate from a man aged 18-30 years in good health. CDR3s include the opening cysteine and the closing phenylalanine or tryptophan. A D gene is named only where the DNA matches it firmly. Size tells how often a clone was seen (once, few, many) or the class of an expanded clone, and some rows leave it out.

d_gene | j_gene | abundance | len | v_gene | CDR3aa | CDR3nt
TRBD1 | TRBJ2-7 | - | 18 | TRBV5-1 | CASSSPNRGPVPSYEQYF | TGCGCCAGCAGCTCTCCTAACAGGGGGCCGGTACCATCCTACGAGCAGTACTTC
- | TRBJ2-3 | - | 15 | TRBV5-4 | CASSFVTGLTDTQYF | TGTGCCAGCAGCTTTGTGACAGGCCTAACGGATACGCAGTATTTT
- | TRBJ1-2 | - | 11 | TRBV25-1 | CASSQGYGYTF | TGTGCCAGTTCACAGGGATATGGCTACACCTTC
- | TRBJ2-1 | - | 16 | TRBV9 | CASSLEPSPRSPEQFF | TGTGCCAGCAGCCTCGAACCCTCTCCGCGGAGCCCTGAGCAGTTCTTC
- | TRBJ1-5 | - | 15 | TRBV27 | CASVKLKVSNQPQHF | TGTGCCAGCGTTAAGCTCAAGGTTAGCAATCAGCCCCAGCATTTT
- | TRBJ2-3 | - | 18 | TRBV18 | CASSPRDVAPSGTDTQYF | TGTGCCAGCTCACCCCGGGACGTGGCGCCGTCGGGCACAGATACGCAGTATTTT
TRBD1 | TRBJ2-1 | - | 15 | TRBV6-1 | CASSDRGLSYNEQFF | TGTGCCAGCAGTGACAGGGGGCTTTCCTACAATGAGCAGTTCTTC
TRBD1 | TRBJ2-7 | - | 14 | TRBV9 | CASSEGTGPYEQYF | TGTGCCAGCAGCGAAGGGACAGGTCCCTACGAGCAGTACTTC
- | TRBJ2-5 | - | 14 | TRBV7-2 | CASSFGRNQETQYF | TGTGCCAGCAGCTTTGGGCGGAACCAAGAGACCCAGTACTTC
- | TRBJ2-1 | once | 15 | TRBV9 | CASSADRGSYNEQFF | TGTGCCAGCAGCGCTGATAGGGGGTCCTACAATGAGCAGTTCTTC
TRBD1 | TRBJ1-1 | - | 15 | TRBV5-1 | CASSGGDSLNTEAFF | TGCGCCAGCAGCGGAGGGGACAGTCTGAACACTGAAGCTTTCTTT
TRBD1 | TRBJ2-7 | - | 16 | TRBV4-1 | CASSQEGHNRGYEQYF | TGCGCCAGCAGCCAAGAAGGGCACAACAGGGGCTACGAGCAGTACTTC
- | TRBJ1-5 | - | 15 | TRBV19 | CASSKLQVSNQPQHF | TGTGCCAGTAGTAAACTACAGGTTAGCAATCAGCCCCAGCATTTT
- | TRBJ2-6 | - | 15 | TRBV30 | CAWSVGGSGANVLTF | TGTGCCTGGAGTGTAGGGGGGTCCGGGGCCAACGTCCTGACTTTC
- | TRBJ2-5 | - | 13 | TRBV5-4 | CASSFSGLETQYF | TGTGCCAGCAGCTTCTCGGGGTTGGAGACCCAGTACTTC
- | TRBJ1-6 | few | 11 | TRBV27 | CASSPAAPLHF | TGTGCCAGCAGCCCGGCAGCTCCCCTCCACTTT
- | TRBJ2-2 | - | 16 | TRBV18 | CASSLQTNLNTGELFF | TGTGCCAGCTCACTTCAAACGAACCTGAACACCGGGGAGCTGTTTTTT
- | TRBJ2-1 | - | 12 | TRBV6-6 | CASMSSYNEQFF | TGTGCCAGCATGAGCTCCTACAATGAGCAGTTCTTC
- | TRBJ1-6 | - | 15 | TRBV7-9 | CASSLGGHYNSPLHF | TGTGCCAGCAGCTTAGGTGGGCACTATAATTCACCCCTCCACTTT
- | TRBJ1-6 | - | 13 | TRBV27 | CASSPPGGSPLHF | TGTGCCAGCAGTCCTCCAGGAGGCTCACCCCTCCACTTT
- | TRBJ1-1 | - | 13 | TRBV6-5 | CASSYPGRPEAFF | TGTGCCAGCAGTTACCCCGGCAGGCCCGAAGCTTTCTTT
- | TRBJ2-7 | - | 15 | TRBV5-6 | CASSLALHHSYEQYF | TGTGCCAGCAGCTTGGCCCTACACCACTCCTACGAGCAGTACTTC
TRBD1 | TRBJ2-3 | - | 16 | TRBV7-2 | CASSLLSGQGTDTQYF | TGTGCCAGCAGCCTACTGTCGGGACAGGGGACAGATACGCAGTATTTT
- | TRBJ2-1 | - | 14 | TRBV6-5 | CASSYSVSGAEQFF | TGTGCCAGCAGTTACTCGGTAAGCGGCGCTGAGCAGTTCTTC
TRBD2 | TRBJ2-4 | - | 11 | TRBV2 | CASRTSGFPYF | TGTGCCAGCAGAACTAGCGGGTTTCCGTACTTC
- | TRBJ1-6 | few | 14 | TRBV7-2 | CASSLEAGQSPLHF | TGTGCCAGCAGCTTAGAGGCAGGGCAGTCACCCCTCCACTTT
TRBD2 | TRBJ2-1 | - | 15 | TRBV7-9 | CASSSAGGAWNEQFF | TGTGCCAGCAGCTCGGCGGGGGGCGCTTGGAATGAGCAGTTCTTC
TRBD1 | TRBJ2-7 | - | 16 | TRBV19 | CATQKNTGTGGDEQYF | TGTGCCACCCAAAAAAATACCGGGACAGGGGGGGACGAGCAGTACTTC
TRBD1 | TRBJ2-1 | - | 16 | TRBV12-5 | CASGLTTGGNHHEQFF | TGTGCTAGTGGTTTGACGACAGGGGGCAACCACCATGAGCAGTTCTTC
- | TRBJ1-6 | - | 14 | TRBV11-2 | CASSLTQGNSPLHF | TGTGCCAGCAGCCTAACCCAGGGGAATTCACCCCTCCACTTT
- | TRBJ2-4 | - | 15 | TRBV5-8 | CASSLAFRTKNIQYF | TGTGCCAGCAGCTTGGCATTCAGGACCAAAAACATTCAGTACTTC
- | TRBJ1-5 | - | 14 | TRBV30 | CAWGEGLTNKPQHF | TGTGCCTGGGGGGAAGGACTAACGAACAAGCCCCAGCATTTT
- | TRBJ2-4 | - | 12 | TRBV14 | CASSQDRVGLYF | TGTGCCAGCAGCCAAGATCGGGTGGGGTTGTACTTC
- | TRBJ2-7 | - | 14 | TRBV11-2 | CASSFWGGGYEQYF | TGTGCCAGCAGCTTCTGGGGGGGCGGCTACGAGCAGTACTTC
TRBD1 | TRBJ1-6 | - | 15 | TRBV28 | CASSPGGQGPTSLHF | TGTGCCAGCAGCCCAGGTGGACAGGGACCTACTTCCCTCCACTTT
TRBD2 | TRBJ2-5 | - | 14 | TRBV5-1 | CASSSVAGEETQYF | TGCGCCAGCAGCTCTGTAGCGGGAGAAGAGACCCAGTACTTC
TRBD2 | TRBJ2-6 | - | 18 | TRBV2 | CASSERREGFSGANVLTF | TGTGCCAGCAGTGAACGGCGGGAGGGCTTCTCTGGGGCCAACGTCCTGACTTTC
- | TRBJ1-6 | - | 16 | TRBV28 | CASSLSGRTYNSPLHF | TGTGCCAGCAGTTTAAGTGGACGGACCTATAATTCACCCCTCCACTTT